A single sample gave rise to the 6 T cell receptor beta chains below, sequenced in a study of lymphopenia after photon versus proton radiotherapy. The protocol was immunoSEQ multiplex PCR, while the TCRdb copy is restricted to in-frame clones and leaves out a portion. The repertoire holds over 50,000 clones, with roughly 86% as singletons. The specimen was peripheral blood, collected from a patient treated with photon-based radiotherapy. All receptors derive from a man in his forties or fifties with gastric cancer.

This sequence joins TRBV28 and TRBJ1-3; 8 bases line up with TRBD1. Germline V gives CDR1 MDHEN, CDR2 SYDVKM. J gave up 4 bases and V 6 bases, and 5 bases lay outside the gene matches. This CDR3 region has 14 residues. Here the CDR3 reads CASSSRGPGNTIYF. The CDR3 DNA sequence: TGTGCCAGCAGCTCCAGGGGGCCCGGAAACACCATATATTTT.

This chain joins TRBV5-4 and TRBJ2-7, with TRBD2 matching 10 bases. The CDR3 has 14 amino acids. V dropped 6 bases and J dropped 4; count of bases not matched to a gene: 7. CDR1 and CDR2 from the germline V gene are SGHNT and YYREEE (reference sequence). The CDR3 DNA sequence: TGTGCCAGCAACCTAGCGGGGGCTCTTTACGAGCAGTACTTC. Protein: CASNLAGALYEQYF.

The rearrangement joins TRBV6-6 to TRBJ1-2; 12 bases map to TRBD1. The CDR3 has 15 residues. Germline CDR1 is MNHNY and CDR2 is SVGAGI (reference sequence). Trimming cost V 5 bases and J 6 bases; bases outside gene matches: 7. The CDR3 nucleotides read TGTGCCAGCAGTGGGGACAGGGGGCGTATCGATGGCTACACCTTC. Its translation is CASSGDRGRIDGYTF.

This clone appeared once. V is TRBV5-1 and J is TRBJ1-1, with D possibly being TRBD1 (6 bases). Germline-derived CDR1 and CDR2 are SGHRS and YFSETQ. The CDR3 sequence is 15 residues long. V lost 4 bases and J lost 0, with 13 bases in between. Here the CDR3 DNA reads TGCGCCAGCAGCCCGGGGGACACCGTGAACACTGAAGCTTTCTTT. Translation gives CASSPGDTVNTEAFF.

V and J are TRBV29-1 and TRBJ2-3, with unresolved D. The CDR3 contains 16 residues. Trimming pared 0 bases from V and 5 bases from J, leaving 18 bases between. Germline V gene lookup returns CDR1 SQVTM and CDR2 ANQGSEA. CDR3 coding DNA: TGCAGCGTTGAAGATGTTTTAGTCGGCAGAGGAGATACGCAGTATTTT. This encodes CSVEDVLVGRGDTQYF.

The V and J genes are TRBV2 and TRBJ1-2; D not resolved. Trimming shortened V by 2 bases and J by 8 bases, and 15 bases separated the two germline ends. The CDR3 has 14 residues. The germline gives CDR1 SNHLY, CDR2 FYNNEI. Here the CDR3 reads CASSETGVIGGYTF. DNA for the CDR3: TGTGCCAGCAGTGAAACTGGGGTAATAGGAGGCTACACCTTC.